This T cell receptor beta chain came from a study of CD8 T cells in Susac syndrome. Reverse transcription of about 0.5 to 1 ug RNA was performed with random hexamers. TCRdb analysed the immunoSEQ multiplex PCR reads with MiXCR anew, one entry per CDR3 protein. Of about 130,000 distinct CDR3 sequences in the sample, just under 95% were seen once. CDR3 length: 12 residues. Germline V CDR1 and CDR2: SGDLS, YYNGEE. Trimming stripped 4 bases from V and 8 bases from J, with 10 bases between. The chain joins TRBV9 to TRBJ2-1, with TRBD2 as a possible D gene (5 bases). The sequence derives from a human donor with Susac syndrome. Sequencing input: CD8+ T cells from PBMCs. The chain's CDR3 is CASSLTRDEQFF. DNA for the CDR3: TGTGCCAGCAGCCTCACTAGGGATGAGCAGTTCTTC.